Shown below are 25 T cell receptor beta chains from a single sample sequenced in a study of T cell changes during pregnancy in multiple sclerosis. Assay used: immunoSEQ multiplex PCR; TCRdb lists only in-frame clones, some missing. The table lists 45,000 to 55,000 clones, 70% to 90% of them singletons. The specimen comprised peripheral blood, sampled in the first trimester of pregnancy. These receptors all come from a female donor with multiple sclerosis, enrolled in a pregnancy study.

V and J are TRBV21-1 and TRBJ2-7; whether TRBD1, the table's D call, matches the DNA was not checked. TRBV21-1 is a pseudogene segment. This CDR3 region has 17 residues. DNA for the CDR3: TGTGCCAGCAGCATAACCGGGACAGGATGTAACACCTACGAGCAGTACTTC. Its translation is CASSITGTGCNTYEQYF.

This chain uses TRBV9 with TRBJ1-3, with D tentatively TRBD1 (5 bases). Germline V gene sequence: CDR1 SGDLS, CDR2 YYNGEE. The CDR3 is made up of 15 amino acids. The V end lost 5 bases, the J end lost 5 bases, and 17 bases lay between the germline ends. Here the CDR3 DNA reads TGTGCCAGCAGGGACGGCCCCCAGGGAAGAAACACCATATATTTT. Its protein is CASRDGPQGRNTIYF.

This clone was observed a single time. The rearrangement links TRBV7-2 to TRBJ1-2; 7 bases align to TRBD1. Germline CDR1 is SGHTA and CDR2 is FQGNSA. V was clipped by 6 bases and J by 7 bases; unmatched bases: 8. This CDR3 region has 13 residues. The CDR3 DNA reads TGTGCCAGCAGTTACCGACAGGGAAGTGGCTACACCTTC. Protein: CASSYRQGSGYTF.

The CDR3 here is CASSLAVGLDTEAFF. In DNA, the CDR3 is TGCGCCAGCAGCTTAGCGGTAGGATTGGACACTGAAGCTTTCTTT. The chain links TRBV5-1 to TRBJ1-1, with unresolved D. Germline V gene sequence: CDR1 SGHRS, CDR2 YFSETQ. The CDR3 spans 15 residues. V was pared by 2 bases and J by 3 bases, with 14 bases between.

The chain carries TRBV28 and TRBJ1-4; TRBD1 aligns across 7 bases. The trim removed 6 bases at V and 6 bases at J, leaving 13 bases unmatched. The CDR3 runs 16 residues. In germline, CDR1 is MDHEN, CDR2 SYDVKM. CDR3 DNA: TGTGCCAGCAGCGCGGCAGGCAGGGGGTTTCATGAAAAACTGTTTTTT. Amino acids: CASSAAGRGFHEKLFF.

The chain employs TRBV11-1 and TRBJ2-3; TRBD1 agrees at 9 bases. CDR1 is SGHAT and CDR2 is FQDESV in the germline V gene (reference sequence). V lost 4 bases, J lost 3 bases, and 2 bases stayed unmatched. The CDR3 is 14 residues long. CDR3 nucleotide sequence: TGTGCCAGCAGCTGGACAGGGGTGACAGATACGCAGTATTTT. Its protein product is CASSWTGVTDTQYF.

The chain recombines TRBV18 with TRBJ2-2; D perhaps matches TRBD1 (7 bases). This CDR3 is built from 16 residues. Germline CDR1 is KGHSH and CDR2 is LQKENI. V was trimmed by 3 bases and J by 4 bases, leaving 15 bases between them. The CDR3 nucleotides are TGTGCCAGCTCACCCTTCGCCCAGGGGGGCACCGGGGAGCTGTTTTTT. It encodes CASSPFAQGGTGELFF.

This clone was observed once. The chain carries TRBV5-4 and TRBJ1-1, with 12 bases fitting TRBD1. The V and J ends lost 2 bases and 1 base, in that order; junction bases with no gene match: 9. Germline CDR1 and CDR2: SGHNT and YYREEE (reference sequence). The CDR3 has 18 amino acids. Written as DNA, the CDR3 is TGTGCCAGCAGCTTCGAAACGGGACAGGGGGCGCAGAACACTGAAGCTTTCTTT. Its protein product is CASSFETGQGAQNTEAFF.

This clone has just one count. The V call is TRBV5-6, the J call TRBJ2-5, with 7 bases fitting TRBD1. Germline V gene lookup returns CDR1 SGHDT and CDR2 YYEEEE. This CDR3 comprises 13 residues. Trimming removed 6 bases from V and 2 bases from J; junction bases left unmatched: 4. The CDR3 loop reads CASTGTEQETQYF. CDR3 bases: TGTGCCAGCACTGGGACAGAACAAGAGACCCAGTACTTC.

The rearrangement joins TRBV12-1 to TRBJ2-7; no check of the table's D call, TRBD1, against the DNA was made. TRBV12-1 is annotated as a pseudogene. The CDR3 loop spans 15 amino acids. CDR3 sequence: CASSGPGTGSNEQYF. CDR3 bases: TGTGCCAGCAGCGGCCCCGGGACAGGGAGCAACGAGCAGTACTTC.

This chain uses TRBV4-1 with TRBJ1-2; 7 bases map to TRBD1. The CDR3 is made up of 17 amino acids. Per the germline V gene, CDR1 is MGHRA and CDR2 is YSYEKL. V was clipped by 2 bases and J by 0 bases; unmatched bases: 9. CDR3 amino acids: CASSQLLGTASNYGYTF. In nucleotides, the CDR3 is TGCGCCAGCAGCCAACTTCTCGGGACAGCTTCTAACTATGGCTACACCTTC.

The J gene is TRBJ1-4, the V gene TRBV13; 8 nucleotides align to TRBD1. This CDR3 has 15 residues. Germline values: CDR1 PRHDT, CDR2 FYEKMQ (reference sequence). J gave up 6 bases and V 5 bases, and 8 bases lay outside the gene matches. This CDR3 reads CASSTKDRVYEKLFF. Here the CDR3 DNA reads TGTGCCAGCAGCACAAAGGACAGGGTCTATGAAAAACTGTTTTTT. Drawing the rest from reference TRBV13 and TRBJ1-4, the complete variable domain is AAGVIQSPRHLIKEKRETATLKCYPIPRHDTVYWYQQGPGQDPQFLISFYEKMQSDKGSIPDRFSAQQFSDYHSELNMSSLELGDSALYFCASSTKDRVYEKLFFGSGTQLSVL.

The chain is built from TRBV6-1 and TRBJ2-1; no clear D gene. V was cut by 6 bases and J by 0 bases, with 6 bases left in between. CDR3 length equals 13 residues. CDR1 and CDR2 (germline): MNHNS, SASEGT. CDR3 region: CASRESSYNEQFF. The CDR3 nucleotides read TGTGCCAGCAGGGAGAGCTCCTACAATGAGCAGTTCTTC.

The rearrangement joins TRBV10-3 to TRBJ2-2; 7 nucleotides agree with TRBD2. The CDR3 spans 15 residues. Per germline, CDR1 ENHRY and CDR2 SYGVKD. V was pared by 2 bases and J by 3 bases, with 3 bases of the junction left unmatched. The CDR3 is CAISEKRGHTGELFF. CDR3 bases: TGTGCCATCAGTGAGAAGCGGGGCCACACCGGGGAGCTGTTTTTT.

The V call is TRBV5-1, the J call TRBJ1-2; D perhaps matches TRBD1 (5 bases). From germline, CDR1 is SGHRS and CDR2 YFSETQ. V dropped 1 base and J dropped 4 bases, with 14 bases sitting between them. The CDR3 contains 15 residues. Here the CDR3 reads CASSLQAQGGYGYTF. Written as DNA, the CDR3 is TGCGCCAGCAGCTTGCAGGCGCAGGGCGGCTATGGCTACACCTTC.

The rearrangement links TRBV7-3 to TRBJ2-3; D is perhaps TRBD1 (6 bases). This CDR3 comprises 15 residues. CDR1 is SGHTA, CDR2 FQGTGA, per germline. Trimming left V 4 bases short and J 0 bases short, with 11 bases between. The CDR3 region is CASSSQGYSTDTQYF. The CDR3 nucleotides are TGTGCCAGCAGCTCACAGGGTTATAGCACAGATACGCAGTATTTT.

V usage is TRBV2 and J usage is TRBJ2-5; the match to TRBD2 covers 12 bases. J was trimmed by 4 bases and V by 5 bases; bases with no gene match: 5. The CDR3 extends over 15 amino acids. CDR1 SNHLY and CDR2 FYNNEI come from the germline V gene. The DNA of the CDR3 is TGTGCCAGCAGTCCTAGCGGGGGGGCATTAGAGACCCAGTACTTC. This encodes CASSPSGGALETQYF.

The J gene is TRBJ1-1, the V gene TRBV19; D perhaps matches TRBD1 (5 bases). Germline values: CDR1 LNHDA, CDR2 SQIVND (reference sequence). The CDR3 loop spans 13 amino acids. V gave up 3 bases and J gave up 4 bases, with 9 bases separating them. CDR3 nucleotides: TGTGCCAGTAGTATTCGCGGGGGCACTGAAGCTTTCTTT. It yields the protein CASSIRGGTEAFF.

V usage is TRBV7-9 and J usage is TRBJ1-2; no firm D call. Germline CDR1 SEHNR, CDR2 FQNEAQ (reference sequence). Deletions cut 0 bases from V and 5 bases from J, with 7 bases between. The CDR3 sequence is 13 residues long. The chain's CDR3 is CASSLAVPYGYTF. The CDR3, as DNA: TGTGCCAGCAGCTTAGCTGTTCCTTATGGCTACACCTTC.

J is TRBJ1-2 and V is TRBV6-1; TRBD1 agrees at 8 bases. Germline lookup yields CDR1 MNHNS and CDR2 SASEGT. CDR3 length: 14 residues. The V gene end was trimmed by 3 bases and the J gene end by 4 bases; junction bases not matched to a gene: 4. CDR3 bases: TGTGCCAGCAGTGACCCAGGACAGGGCTATGGCTACACCTTC. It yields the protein CASSDPGQGYGYTF.

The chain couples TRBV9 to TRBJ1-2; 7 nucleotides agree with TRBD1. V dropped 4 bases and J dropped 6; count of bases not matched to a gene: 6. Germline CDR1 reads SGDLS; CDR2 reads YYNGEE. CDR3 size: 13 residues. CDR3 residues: CASSPHTGDGYTF. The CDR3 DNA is TGTGCCAGCAGCCCACACACAGGGGATGGCTACACCTTC. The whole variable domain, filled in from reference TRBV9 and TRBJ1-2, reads DSGVTQTPKHLITATGQRVTLRCSPRSGDLSVYWYQQSLDQGLQFLIQYYNGEERAKGNILERFSAQQFPDLHSELNLSSLELGDSALYFCASSPHTGDGYTFGSGTRLTVV.

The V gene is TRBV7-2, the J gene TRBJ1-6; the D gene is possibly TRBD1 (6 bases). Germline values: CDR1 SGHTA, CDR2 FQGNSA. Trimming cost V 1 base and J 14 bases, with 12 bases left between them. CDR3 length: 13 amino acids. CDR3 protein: CASSLEKGVALHF. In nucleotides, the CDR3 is TGTGCCAGCAGCTTAGAGAAGGGGGTCGCCCTCCACTTT. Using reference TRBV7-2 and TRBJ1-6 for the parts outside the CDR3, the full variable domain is GAGVSQSPSNKVTEKGKDVELRCDPISGHTALYWYRQSLGQGLEFLIYFQGNSAPDKSGLPSDRFSAERTGGSVSTLTIQRTQQEDSAVYLCASSLEKGVALHFGNGTRLTVT.

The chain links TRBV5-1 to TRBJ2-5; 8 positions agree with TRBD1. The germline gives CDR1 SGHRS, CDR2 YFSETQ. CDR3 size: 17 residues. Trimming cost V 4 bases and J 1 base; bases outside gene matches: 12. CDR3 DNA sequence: TGCGCCAGCAGCCCCGAGGGACAGGTGATGGGCCAAGAGACCCAGTACTTC. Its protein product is CASSPEGQVMGQETQYF.

The chain's CDR3 is CASGGASGTDTQYF. The CDR3 region has the DNA TGTGCCAGCGGGGGGGCCTCCGGCACAGATACGCAGTATTTT. The chain links TRBV27 to TRBJ2-3, with D perhaps TRBD2 (7 bases). Germline CDR1 MNHEY, CDR2 SMNVEV (reference sequence). Trimming cost V 8 bases and J 1 base, with 13 bases left between them. CDR3 length: 14 residues.

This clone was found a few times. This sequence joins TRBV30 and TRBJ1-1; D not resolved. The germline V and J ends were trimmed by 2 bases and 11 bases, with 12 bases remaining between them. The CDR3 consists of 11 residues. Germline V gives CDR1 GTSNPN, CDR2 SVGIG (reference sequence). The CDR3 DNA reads TGTGCCTGGAGTCGACTCCCTTCGGCTTTCTTT. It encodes CAWSRLPSAFF. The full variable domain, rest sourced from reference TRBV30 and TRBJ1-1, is SQTIHQWPATLVQPVGSPLSLECTVEGTSNPNLYWYRQAAGRGLQLLFYSVGIGQISSEVPQNLSASRPQDRQFILSSKKLLLSDSGFYLCAWSRLPSAFFGQGTRLTVV.